What follows are 28 T cell receptor beta chains derived from one specimen sequenced in a study of blood T cell repertoires in COVID-19. Repertoires were generated with immunoSEQ multiplex PCR, while TCRdb's copy carries only in-frame clones and drops some. The sample includes some 290,000 clones, over 65% of them seen just once. Sequenced input: peripheral blood. Receptor source: a man aged 55 to 70 who had recovered from COVID-19.

This chain links TRBV28 with TRBJ1-1; D gene unclear. Looked up from germline, CDR1 is MDHEN and CDR2 is SYDVKM. Trimming stripped 4 bases from V and 1 base from J, with 10 bases between. The CDR3 totals 14 residues. CDR3 protein: CASSSPGRNTEAFF. The CDR3 DNA follows: TGTGCCAGCAGTTCACCGGGGAGGAACACTGAAGCTTTCTTT.

The V and J genes are TRBV5-4 and TRBJ2-5; TRBD1 matches 7 bases. This CDR3 comprises 13 residues. V gave up 5 bases and J gave up 2 bases; unmatched junction bases: 3. The germline V gene has CDR1 SGHNT and CDR2 YYREEE (reference sequence). CDR3 bases: TGTGCCAGCAGACGGGACAGTCAAGAGACCCAGTACTTC. It encodes CASRRDSQETQYF. The whole variable domain, filled in from reference TRBV5-4 and TRBJ2-5, reads ETGVTQSPTHLIKTRGQQVTLRCSSQSGHNTVSWYQQALGQGPQFIFQYYREEENGRGNFPPRFSGLQFPNYSSELNVNALELDDSALYLCASRRDSQETQYFGPGTRLLVL.

The chain's CDR3 is CSVEDRQGLAYEQYF. The CDR3 DNA is TGCAGCGTTGAAGACCGACAGGGTTTAGCCTACGAGCAGTACTTC. This sequence joins TRBV29-1 and TRBJ2-7; 7 positions match TRBD1. The CDR3 length is 15 residues. V lost 0 bases to trimming and J lost 2 bases; unmatched junction nucleotides: 7. Germline CDR1 and CDR2: SQVTM and ANQGSEA.

The chain uses TRBV4-1 and TRBJ1-5; 7 bases map to TRBD1. The CDR3 contains 16 residues. J gave up 7 bases and V 6 bases, and 15 bases lay outside the gene matches. Germline CDR1 MGHRA, CDR2 YSYEKL. This CDR3 is CASSRRQGGAGQPQHF. The CDR3 DNA reads as TGCGCCAGCAGTCGAAGGCAAGGGGGCGCGGGGCAGCCCCAGCATTTT.

The chain employs TRBV18 and TRBJ1-6, with D tentatively TRBD1 (6 bases). Germline loops: CDR1 KGHSH, CDR2 LQKENI. V lost 5 bases and J 10 bases, leaving 18 bases between the germline ends. This CDR3 spans 15 amino acids. CDR3 nucleotide sequence: TGTGCCAGCTCAACAACAGGGACCCTTAACTCACCCCTCCACTTT. Its translation: CASSTTGTLNSPLHF.

The chain is built from TRBV5-1 and TRBJ2-1; 7 bases fit TRBD1. Germline CDR1 is SGHRS and CDR2 is YFSETQ. The CDR3 runs 17 residues. V was clipped by 3 bases and J by 5 bases; unmatched bases: 14. The CDR3 nucleotides read TGCGCCAGCAGCTCATTAAACAGGGGAGTTTTCAACAATGAGCAGTTCTTC. Its translation is CASSSLNRGVFNNEQFF.

V and J are TRBV10-3 and TRBJ2-2; possibly TRBD1 for D (5 bases). V was clipped by 8 bases and J by 0 bases, with 16 bases between them. Germline V CDR1 and CDR2: ENHRY, SYGVKD. The CDR3 is 16 amino acids. The CDR3 nucleotides read TGTGCCATCCAGGAAGGGGAAGGCGCGAACACCGGGGAGCTGTTTTTT. It translates to CAIQEGEGANTGELFF.

The chain carries TRBV4-2 and TRBJ2-5, with 7 bases matching TRBD2. The V gene's germline CDR1 is LGHNA and CDR2 YNFKEQ. The junction had 5 bases not matched to a gene; V was cut back by 0 bases and J by 4 bases. The CDR3 is 15 amino acids. CDR3 residues: CASSQDRLAGETQYF. DNA of the CDR3: TGTGCCAGCAGCCAAGACCGACTAGCAGGAGAGACCCAGTACTTC.

The chain joins TRBV30 to TRBJ1-1, with a weak D call TRBD1 (5 bases). Germline-derived CDR1 and CDR2 are GTSNPN and SVGIG (reference sequence). V was shortened by 3 bases and J by 7 bases, with 15 bases between the two germline ends. The CDR3 length is 13 residues. The CDR3 nucleotides are TGTGCCTGGAGCCTCCGGGGGAACGGTGAAGCTTTCTTT. Encoded protein: CAWSLRGNGEAFF.

The chain carries TRBV19 and TRBJ2-2; D is possibly TRBD2 (5 bases). Germline lookup yields CDR1 LNHDA and CDR2 SQIVND (reference sequence). The CDR3 has 15 residues. The V and J ends lost 1 base and 6 bases respectively, with 12 bases between them. The chain's CDR3 is CASSIGNLAAGELFF. CDR3 DNA sequence: TGTGCCAGTAGTATAGGAAATCTAGCAGCCGGGGAGCTGTTTTTT.

The chain has TRBV30 and TRBJ2-4, with 9 positions matching TRBD1. This CDR3 spans 13 amino acids. Germline trimming cut 2 bases from V and 5 bases from J; bases unmatched to any gene: 1. Germline V gene sequence: CDR1 GTSNPN, CDR2 SVGIG (reference sequence). The DNA of the CDR3 is TGTGCCTGGAGTTGGACAGGGGAAAACATTCAGTACTTC. The encoded protein is CAWSWTGENIQYF.

DNA of the CDR3: TGTGCCAGCTCACCACGAAAAACTAGCGGGAGGATCAATGAGCAGTTCTTC. Its translation: CASSPRKTSGRINEQFF. The chain combines TRBV18 with TRBJ2-1; TRBD2 matches at 12 bases. The germline gives CDR1 KGHSH, CDR2 LQKENI. The CDR3 extends over 17 amino acids. Trimming took 1 base from V and 6 from J; bases not matched to a gene: 7.

The chain uses TRBV27 and TRBJ2-7, with D maybe TRBD1 (5 bases). V lost 5 bases to trimming and J lost 4 bases, with 9 bases between them. The CDR3 consists of 12 residues. Germline assignment: CDR1 MNHEY and CDR2 SMNVEV (reference sequence). The CDR3, as DNA: TGTGCCAGCAGTACTCAGGGTTACGAGCAGTACTTC. This gives the protein CASSTQGYEQYF.

This chain joins TRBV19 and TRBJ1-4; unclear D gene. Deletions cut 6 bases from V and 0 bases from J, with 14 bases between. Germline V gene sequence: CDR1 LNHDA, CDR2 SQIVND (reference sequence). The CDR3 contains 16 residues. The CDR3 protein is CASSPTGDATNEKLFF. The CDR3 bases are TGTGCCAGTAGCCCAACCGGGGATGCAACTAATGAAAAACTGTTTTTT.

This chain links TRBV10-1 with TRBJ1-5; D is undetermined. CDR3 size: 13 residues. The germline V gene encodes CDR1 WNHNN and CDR2 SYGVQD (reference sequence). Trimming left V 6 bases short and J 9 bases short, with 15 bases between. CDR3 protein: CASRIGGGWPQHF. DNA of the CDR3: TGCGCCAGCAGAATCGGAGGCGGGTGGCCCCAGCATTTT.

This CDR3 reads CASSQVRGAGYTGELFF. The CDR3 nucleotides read TGCGCCAGCAGCCAAGTTCGCGGGGCCGGGTACACCGGGGAGCTGTTTTTT. This chain uses TRBV4-1 with TRBJ2-2; possible D gene TRBD2, 6 bases. The CDR3 totals 17 residues. Trimming shortened V by 1 base and J by 3 bases, and 15 bases separated the two germline ends. Germline assignment: CDR1 MGHRA and CDR2 YSYEKL.

The gene calls are TRBV2 and TRBJ2-3; 8 nucleotides line up with TRBD2. This CDR3 region has 14 residues. Looked up from germline, CDR1 is SNHLY and CDR2 is FYNNEI. V shed 0 bases and J 5 bases; nucleotides not matched to a gene: 1. CDR3 sequence (DNA): TGTGCCAGCAGTGAAGCGCTAGCGGGAGATACGCAGTATTTT. Its translation is CASSEALAGDTQYF.

The V call is TRBV4-2, the J call TRBJ1-2; D is possibly TRBD1 (5 bases). V dropped 0 bases and J dropped 4 bases, with 12 bases sitting between them. Germline loops: CDR1 LGHNA, CDR2 YNFKEQ. There are 15 residues in the CDR3. The CDR3 sequence is CASSQDLGRVYGYTF. The CDR3 DNA reads as TGTGCCAGCAGCCAAGATCTGGGGCGCGTCTATGGCTACACCTTC.

This sequence joins TRBV6-4 and TRBJ2-3, with 9 bases matching TRBD2. This CDR3 is 16 amino acids long. Germline V lookup: CDR1 MRHNA, CDR2 SNTAGT. The ends lost 4 bases at V and 3 bases at J; junction bases unmatched: 8. CDR3 protein: CASSGRAGGSTDTQYF. CDR3 nucleotide sequence: TGTGCCAGCAGTGGGAGAGCGGGGGGCAGTACAGATACGCAGTATTTT.

A few counts support this clone. This chain connects TRBV30 to TRBJ1-6; TRBD1 might be the D (6 bases). Germline V CDR1 and CDR2: GTSNPN, SVGIG (reference sequence). The CDR3 has 12 amino acids. Deletions cut 5 bases from V and 7 bases from J, with 9 bases between. This chain's CDR3 is CAWAGTNSPLHF. The CDR3 nucleotides are TGTGCCTGGGCCGGGACAAATTCACCCCTCCACTTT.

The V gene is TRBV18, the J gene TRBJ1-1, with 9 bases aligning to TRBD1. CDR3 length: 16 amino acids. After removal of 2 bases from V and 0 bases from J, the junction contained 4 bases not matched to a gene. Germline CDR1 KGHSH, CDR2 LQKENI. The CDR3 DNA reads TGTGCCAGCTCACCAAAAGGACAGGGGATGAACACTGAAGCTTTCTTT. Translating it yields CASSPKGQGMNTEAFF.

The chain employs TRBV7-2 and TRBJ2-7; 7 nucleotides match TRBD2. The junction had 6 bases not matched to a gene; V was cut back by 3 bases and J by 1 base. The CDR3 totals 15 residues. Germline V CDR1 and CDR2: SGHTA, FQGNSA. The CDR3 DNA is TGTGCCAGCAGCTTGACTGGCGGGGGTTCCTACGAGCAGTACTTC. This codes for CASSLTGGGSYEQYF.

The CDR3 sequence: CASSGWEGAKNIQYF. DNA for the CDR3: TGTGCCAGCAGCGGCTGGGAGGGAGCCAAAAACATTCAGTACTTC. The chain couples TRBV27 to TRBJ2-4, with 7 bases identical to TRBD2. Losses at the gene ends were 6 bases for V and 0 bases for J; bases not matched to a gene: 5. The CDR3 is 15 amino acids. The germline V gene encodes CDR1 MNHEY and CDR2 SMNVEV (reference sequence).

The rearrangement uses TRBV27 and TRBJ1-3; TRBD1 matches at 8 bases. CDR3 length: 17 residues. V gave up 5 bases and J gave up 1 base; unmatched junction bases: 10. CDR1 and CDR2 (germline): MNHEY, SMNVEV (reference sequence). The CDR3 sequence: CASSTTRGQGSGNTIYF. CDR3 nucleotide sequence: TGTGCCAGCAGTACCACCAGGGGGCAAGGGTCTGGAAACACCATATATTTT.

The chain uses TRBV7-2 and TRBJ1-1; 10 nucleotides align to TRBD1. CDR3 length: 18 amino acids. Germline-derived CDR1 and CDR2 are SGHTA and FQGNSA. With 4 bases clipped from V and 1 base from J, the junction kept 12 bases outside the gene matches. The CDR3: CASSSPGQGRGWNTEAFF. The CDR3 region has the DNA TGTGCCAGCAGCTCCCCGGGACAGGGGAGGGGGTGGAACACTGAAGCTTTCTTT.

The chain couples TRBV3-1 (or the pseudogene TRBV3-2) to TRBJ2-7; D might be TRBD1 (6 bases). The CDR3 has 12 residues. Trimming pared 6 bases from V and 6 bases from J, leaving 12 bases between. From germline, CDR1 is LGHDT and CDR2 YNNKEL (reference sequence). This CDR3 reads CASRHTGSEQYF. Here the CDR3 DNA reads TGTGCCAGCAGACACACAGGGAGCGAGCAGTACTTC.

The CDR3 DNA reads as TGTGCCAGCAGCCCCCGGGACAGGGACGGCTACACCTTC. As protein: CASSPRDRDGYTF. The rearrangement links TRBV12-3 or TRBV12-4 to TRBJ1-2, with 9 bases lining up with TRBD1. This CDR3 has 13 residues. Germline trimming cut 6 bases from V and 8 bases from J; bases unmatched to any gene: 7.

The gene calls are TRBV19 and TRBJ2-2; 12 bases are a match to TRBD2. The germline V gene has CDR1 LNHDA and CDR2 SQIVND (reference sequence). This CDR3 is built from 16 residues. The trim removed 7 bases at V and 4 bases at J, leaving 7 bases unmatched. DNA for the CDR3: TGTGCCAGTAAGACTAGCGGGGGACGTAGCACCGGGGAGCTGTTTTTT. Its protein is CASKTSGGRSTGELFF.